The 12 T cell receptor beta chains in this list originate from one sample, sequenced in a study of T cell clonotyping in hematopoietic cell transplantation (dated by TCRdb to the early 2020s). The library was generated by the immunoSEQ multiplex PCR assay. TCRdb holds this immuneACCESS table with in-frame rearrangements only. Some clones are missing; in checked studies, unresolved V genes explain under half, and the rest has no known cause. Here the sample has 60,000 to 75,000 clones; 94% occur a single time. Clones ranked in the top ten supply roughly 1.7% of the sample. Material for sequencing was peripheral blood mononuclear cells. The receptor set was obtained from a middle-aged man in good health. Some clones in this sample may be carry-over from other donors' samples.

This clone was observed a handful of times. The rearrangement joins TRBV4-1 to TRBJ2-7, with 8 bases fitting TRBD2. There are 16 residues in the CDR3. CDR1 is MGHRA and CDR2 is YSYEKL in the germline V gene. The J segment lost 2 bases and the V segment lost 0 bases, leaving 6 bases of the junction unmatched. The CDR3 protein is CASSQDRGGMAYEQYF. The DNA of the CDR3 is TGCGCCAGCAGCCAAGATCGGGGGGGGATGGCCTACGAGCAGTACTTC.

The chain is built from TRBV6-5 and TRBJ2-2; D is perhaps TRBD1 (5 bases). V was clipped by 0 bases and J by 4 bases, with 12 bases between them. The CDR3 covers 16 residues. The germline V gene encodes CDR1 MNHEY and CDR2 SVGAGI. CDR3 bases: TGTGCCAGCAGTTACTCGTCCAGGGTGGGCACCGGGGAGCTGTTTTTT. This gives the protein CASSYSSRVGTGELFF.

The chain carries TRBV7-8 and TRBJ2-2, with D uncertain. The CDR3 is made up of 16 amino acids. V was cut by 2 bases and J by 5 bases, with 15 bases left in between. Germline V CDR1 and CDR2: SGHVS, FQNEAQ. The CDR3 DNA is TGTGCCAGCAGCTTAACGTGGCAAGGTTTAACCGGGGAGCTGTTTTTT. Encoded protein: CASSLTWQGLTGELFF.

The chain employs TRBV9 and TRBJ2-1; TRBD2 is a possible D gene (5 bases). Trimming took 3 bases from V and 12 from J, leaving 13 bases between them. The CDR3 has 12 residues. Germline-derived CDR1 and CDR2 are SGDLS and YYNGEE. CDR3 in DNA: TGTGCCAGCAGCGCAGAGGGTAGTGGGCAGTTCTTC. Translating gives CASSAEGSGQFF. Full variable domain (missing parts from reference TRBV9 and TRBJ2-1): DSGVTQTPKHLITATGQRVTLRCSPRSGDLSVYWYQQSLDQGLQFLIQYYNGEERAKGNILERFSAQQFPDLHSELNLSSLELGDSALYFCASSAEGSGQFFGPGTRLTVL.

This sequence joins TRBV6-1 and TRBJ2-5; 12 bases are a match to TRBD1. The CDR3 is 16 amino acids. Germline V lookup: CDR1 MNHNS, CDR2 SASEGT. After removal of 3 bases from V and 5 bases from J, the junction contained 7 bases not matched to a gene. The CDR3 spells CASSDPGTGGWETQYF. Here the CDR3 DNA reads TGTGCCAGCAGTGACCCCGGGACAGGGGGCTGGGAGACCCAGTACTTC.

This chain links TRBV28 with TRBJ1-1, with unresolved D. Trimming took 3 bases from V and 5 from J, leaving 16 bases between them. Germline-derived CDR1 and CDR2 are MDHEN and SYDVKM. This CDR3 spans 15 amino acids. The CDR3: CASSLMARSGTEAFF. CDR3 DNA sequence: TGTGCCAGCAGTTTGATGGCGCGGTCGGGAACTGAAGCTTTCTTT.

The J gene is TRBJ1-1, the V gene TRBV4-1, with a possible D match to TRBD1 (6 bases). Germline V gene data show CDR1 as MGHRA and CDR2 as YSYEKL. CDR3 length equals 13 residues. V shed 4 bases and J shed 4 bases, with 10 bases lying between them. In DNA form, the CDR3 reads TGCGCCAGCAGCCGAGGGGGGGTCACTGAAGCTTTCTTT. This sequence encodes CASSRGGVTEAFF.

The chain uses TRBV5-1 and TRBJ2-7; D gene unclear. V dropped 1 base and J dropped 2 bases, with 7 bases sitting between them. This CDR3 spans 13 amino acids. Germline CDR1 SGHRS, CDR2 YFSETQ. CDR3 coding DNA: TGCGCCAGCAGCTTGCAGGATACCTACGAGCAGTACTTC. The encoded protein is CASSLQDTYEQYF.

This clone appeared a single time. The V gene is TRBV10-2, the J gene TRBJ2-7; the match to TRBD2 covers 9 bases. The CDR3 totals 16 residues. In germline, CDR1 is WSHSY, CDR2 SAAADI. J was trimmed by 1 base and V by 0 bases; bases with no gene match: 4. CDR3 sequence reads: CASSESGAGGSYEQYF. CDR3 nucleotide sequence: TGCGCCAGCAGTGAGTCAGGGGCGGGAGGGTCCTACGAGCAGTACTTC.

The chain employs TRBV6-8 and TRBJ2-2; 9 bases are a match to TRBD2. The CDR3 is 16 residues long. Per the germline V gene, CDR1 is MNHGY and CDR2 is SAAAGT. The junction had 4 bases not matched to a gene; V was cut back by 5 bases and J by 0 bases. The CDR3 reads CASSRRGGANTGELFF. As DNA, the CDR3 is TGTGCCAGCAGTAGGCGGGGGGGCGCGAACACCGGGGAGCTGTTTTTT.

The chain's CDR3 is CASSYSARGREQPQHF. The DNA for the CDR3 is TGTGCCAGCAGTTACTCCGCCCGGGGGCGGGAGCAGCCCCAGCATTTT. V gene TRBV6-5 combines with J gene TRBJ1-5, with D perhaps TRBD1 (6 bases). The V end lost 0 bases, the J end lost 7 bases, and 16 bases lay between the germline ends. CDR1 is MNHEY, CDR2 SVGAGI, per germline. The CDR3 contains 16 residues.

The rearrangement joins TRBV6-5 to TRBJ1-1; D call uncertain. CDR1 is MNHEY, CDR2 SVGAGI, per germline. The V end lost 6 bases, the J end lost 1 base, and 9 bases lay between the germline ends. This CDR3 is built from 13 residues. CDR3 sequence: CASSRRENTEAFF. The CDR3 bases are TGTGCCAGCAGCCGACGGGAGAACACTGAAGCTTTCTTT.